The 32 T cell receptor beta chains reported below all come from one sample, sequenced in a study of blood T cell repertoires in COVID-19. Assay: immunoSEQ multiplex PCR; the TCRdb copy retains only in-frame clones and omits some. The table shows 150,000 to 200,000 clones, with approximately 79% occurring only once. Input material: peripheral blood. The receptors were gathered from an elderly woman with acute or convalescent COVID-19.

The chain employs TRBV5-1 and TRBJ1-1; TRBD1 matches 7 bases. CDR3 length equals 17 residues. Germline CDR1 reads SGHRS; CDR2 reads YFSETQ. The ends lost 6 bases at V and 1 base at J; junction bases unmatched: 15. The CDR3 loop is CASKISTGRGGNTEAFF. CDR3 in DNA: TGCGCCAGCAAAATATCGACAGGGCGAGGAGGGAACACTGAAGCTTTCTTT.

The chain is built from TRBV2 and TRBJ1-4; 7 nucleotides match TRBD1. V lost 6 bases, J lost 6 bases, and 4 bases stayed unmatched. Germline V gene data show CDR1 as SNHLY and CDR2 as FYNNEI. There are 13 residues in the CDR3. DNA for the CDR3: TGTGCCAGCAGGAGAGGGACAGATGAAAAACTGTTTTTT. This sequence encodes CASRRGTDEKLFF.

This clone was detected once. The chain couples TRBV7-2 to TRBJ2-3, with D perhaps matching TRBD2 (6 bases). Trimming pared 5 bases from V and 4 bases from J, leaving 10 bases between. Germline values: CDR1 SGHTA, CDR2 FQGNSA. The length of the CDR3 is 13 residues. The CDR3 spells CASSSGSPDTQYF. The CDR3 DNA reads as TGTGCCAGCAGCAGCGGGTCACCAGATACGCAGTATTTT.

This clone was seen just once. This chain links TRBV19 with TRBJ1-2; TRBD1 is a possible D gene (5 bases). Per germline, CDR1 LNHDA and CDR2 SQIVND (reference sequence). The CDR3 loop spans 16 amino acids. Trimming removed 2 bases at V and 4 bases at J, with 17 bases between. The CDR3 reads CASSISSRRGGYGYTF. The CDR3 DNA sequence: TGTGCCAGTAGTATATCTAGTAGGAGGGGAGGCTATGGCTACACCTTC.

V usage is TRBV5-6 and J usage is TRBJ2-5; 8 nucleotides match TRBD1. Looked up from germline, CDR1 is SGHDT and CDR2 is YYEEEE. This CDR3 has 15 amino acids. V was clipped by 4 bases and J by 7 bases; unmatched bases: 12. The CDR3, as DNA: TGTGCCAGCAGCGGACAGGGACTTGCTGTCGGGACCCAGTACTTC. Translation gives CASSGQGLAVGTQYF. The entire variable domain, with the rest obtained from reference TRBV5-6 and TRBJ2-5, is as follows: DAGVTQSPTHLIKTRGQQVTLRCSPKSGHDTVSWYQQALGQGPQFIFQYYEEEERQRGNFPDRFSGHQFPNYSSELNVNALLLGDSALYLCASSGQGLAVGTQYFGPGTRLLVL.

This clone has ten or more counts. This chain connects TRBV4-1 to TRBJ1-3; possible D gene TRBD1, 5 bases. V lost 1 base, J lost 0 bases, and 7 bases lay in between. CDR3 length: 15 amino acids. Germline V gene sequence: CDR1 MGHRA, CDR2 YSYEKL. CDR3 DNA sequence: TGCGCCAGCAGCCAAGGGACAAACTCTGGAAACACCATATATTTT. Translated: CASSQGTNSGNTIYF.

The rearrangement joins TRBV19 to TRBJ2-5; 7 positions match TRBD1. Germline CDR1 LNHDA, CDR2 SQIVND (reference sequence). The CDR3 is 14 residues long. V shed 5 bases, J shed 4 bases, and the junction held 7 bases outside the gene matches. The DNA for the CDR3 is TGTGCCAGTAGTCCCCGGACAGGTACAGAGACCCAGTACTTC. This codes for CASSPRTGTETQYF.

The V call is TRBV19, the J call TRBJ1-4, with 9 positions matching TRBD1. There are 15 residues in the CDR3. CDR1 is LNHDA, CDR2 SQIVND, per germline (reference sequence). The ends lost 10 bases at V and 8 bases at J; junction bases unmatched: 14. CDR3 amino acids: CATLNLGQGGEKLFF. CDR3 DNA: TGTGCCACTCTAAACTTGGGACAGGGCGGAGAAAAACTGTTTTTT.

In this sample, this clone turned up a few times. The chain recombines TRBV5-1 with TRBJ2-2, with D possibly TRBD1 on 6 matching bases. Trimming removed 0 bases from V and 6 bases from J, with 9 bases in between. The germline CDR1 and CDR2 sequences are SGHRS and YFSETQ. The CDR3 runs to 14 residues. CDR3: CASSLEWGPGELFF. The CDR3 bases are TGCGCCAGCAGCTTGGAATGGGGGCCCGGGGAGCTGTTTTTT.

In DNA form, the CDR3 reads TGTGCCAGCAGCCAAATAGCGGGGGGATCCTACGAGCAGTACTTC. Its translation is CASSQIAGGSYEQYF. This rearrangement joins TRBV14 to TRBJ2-7; 10 positions match TRBD2. Losses at the gene ends were 2 bases for V and 1 base for J; bases not matched to a gene: 2. The CDR3 is made up of 15 amino acids. Germline V gives CDR1 SGHDN, CDR2 FVKESK. The entire variable domain, with the rest obtained from reference TRBV14 and TRBJ2-7, is as follows: EAGVTQFPSHSVIEKGQTVTLRCDPISGHDNLYWYRRVMGKEIKFLLHFVKESKQDESGMPNNRFLAERTGGTYSTLKVQPAELEDSGVYFCASSQIAGGSYEQYFGPGTRLTVT.

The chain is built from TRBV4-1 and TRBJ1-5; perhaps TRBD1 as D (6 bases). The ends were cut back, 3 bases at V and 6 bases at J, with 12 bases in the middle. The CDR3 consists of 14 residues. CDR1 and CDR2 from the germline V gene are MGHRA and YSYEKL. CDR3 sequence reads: CASSHTGLAQPQHF. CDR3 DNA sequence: TGCGCCAGCAGCCACACAGGGTTGGCTCAGCCCCAGCATTTT.

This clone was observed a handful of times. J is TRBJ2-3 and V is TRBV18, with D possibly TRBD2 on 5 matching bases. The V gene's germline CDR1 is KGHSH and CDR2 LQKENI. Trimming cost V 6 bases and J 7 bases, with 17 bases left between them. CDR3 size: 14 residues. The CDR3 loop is CASSQTGIGNTQYF. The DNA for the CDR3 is TGTGCCAGCTCCCAAACCGGGATCGGGAATACGCAGTATTTT.

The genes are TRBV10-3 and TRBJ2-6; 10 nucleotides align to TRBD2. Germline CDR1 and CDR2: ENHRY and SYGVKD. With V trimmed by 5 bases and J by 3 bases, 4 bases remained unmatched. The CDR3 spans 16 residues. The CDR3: CAISPSGSSGANVLTF. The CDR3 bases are TGTGCCATCAGTCCTAGCGGGAGTAGTGGGGCCAACGTCCTGACTTTC.

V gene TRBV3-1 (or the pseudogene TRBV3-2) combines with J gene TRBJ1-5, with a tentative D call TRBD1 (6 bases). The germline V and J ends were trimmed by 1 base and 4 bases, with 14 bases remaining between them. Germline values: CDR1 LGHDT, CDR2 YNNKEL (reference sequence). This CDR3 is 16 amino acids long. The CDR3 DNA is TGTGCCAGCAGCCAAGGTCCCAGGGGAGCAAATCAGCCCCAGCATTTT. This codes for CASSQGPRGANQPQHF.

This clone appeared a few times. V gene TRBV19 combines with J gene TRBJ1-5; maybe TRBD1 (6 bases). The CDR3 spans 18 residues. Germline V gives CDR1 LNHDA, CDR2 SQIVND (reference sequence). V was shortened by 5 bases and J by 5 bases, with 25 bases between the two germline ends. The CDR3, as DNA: TGTGCCAGTAGTCCGGAGGCCGGCGGACAGTTATTTGATCAGCCCCAGCATTTT. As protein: CASSPEAGGQLFDQPQHF.

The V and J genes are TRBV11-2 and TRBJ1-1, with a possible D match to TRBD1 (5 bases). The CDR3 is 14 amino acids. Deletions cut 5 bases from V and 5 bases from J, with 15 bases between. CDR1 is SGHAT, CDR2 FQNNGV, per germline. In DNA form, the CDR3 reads TGTGCCAGCAGCCCCGGCGGGGAGGGGACTGAAGCTTTCTTT. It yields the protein CASSPGGEGTEAFF.

The CDR3 nucleotides are TGTGCCAGCACGGACAGTACTAATGAAAAACTGTTTTTT. It translates to CASTDSTNEKLFF. V gene TRBV28 combines with J gene TRBJ1-4, with D maybe TRBD1 (6 bases). The germline V gene has CDR1 MDHEN and CDR2 SYDVKM. V was clipped by 7 bases and J by 2 bases, with 8 bases between them. The CDR3 loop spans 13 amino acids.

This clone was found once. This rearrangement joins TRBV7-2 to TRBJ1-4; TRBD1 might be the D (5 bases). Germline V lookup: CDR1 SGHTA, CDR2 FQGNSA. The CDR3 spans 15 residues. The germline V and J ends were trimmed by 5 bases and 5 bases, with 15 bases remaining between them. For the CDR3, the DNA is TGTGCCAGCAGCACAATACAGGCACCAAATGAAAAACTGTTTTTT. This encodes CASSTIQAPNEKLFF.

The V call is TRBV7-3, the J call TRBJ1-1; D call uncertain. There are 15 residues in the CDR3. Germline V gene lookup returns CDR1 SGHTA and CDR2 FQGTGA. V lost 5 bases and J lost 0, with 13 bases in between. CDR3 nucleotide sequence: TGTGCCAGCAGCGCGGGTGGAGTCATGAACACTGAAGCTTTCTTT. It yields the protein CASSAGGVMNTEAFF.

CDR3 sequence reads: CASSTSSGLYNEQFF. DNA for the CDR3: TGTGCCAGCAGCACTTCTAGCGGACTGTACAATGAGCAGTTCTTC. The V call is TRBV9, the J call TRBJ2-1; 7 positions match TRBD2. Trimming at V came to 4 bases and at J to 4 bases, leaving 8 bases not matched to a gene. This CDR3 is 15 amino acids long. Germline lookup yields CDR1 SGDLS and CDR2 YYNGEE.

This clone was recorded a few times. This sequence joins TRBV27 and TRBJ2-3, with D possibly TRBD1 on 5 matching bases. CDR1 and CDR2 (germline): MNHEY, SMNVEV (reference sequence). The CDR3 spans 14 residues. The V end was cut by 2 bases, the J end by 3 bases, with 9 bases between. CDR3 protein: CASSLAAGTDTQYF. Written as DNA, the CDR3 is TGTGCCAGCAGTTTAGCTGCAGGGACAGATACGCAGTATTTT.

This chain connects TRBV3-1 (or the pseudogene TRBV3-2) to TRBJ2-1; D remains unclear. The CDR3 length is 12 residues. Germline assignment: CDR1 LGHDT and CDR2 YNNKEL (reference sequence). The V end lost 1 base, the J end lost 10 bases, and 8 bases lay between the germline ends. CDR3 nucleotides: TGTGCCAGCAGCCAAGCGGAGAACGAGCAGTTCTTC. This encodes CASSQAENEQFF.

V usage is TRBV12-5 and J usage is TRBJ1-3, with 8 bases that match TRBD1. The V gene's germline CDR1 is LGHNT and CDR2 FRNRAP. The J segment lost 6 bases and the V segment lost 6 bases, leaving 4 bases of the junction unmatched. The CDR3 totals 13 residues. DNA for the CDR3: TGTGCTAGTGGGAAGGACAGGGTAAACACCATATATTTT. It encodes CASGKDRVNTIYF. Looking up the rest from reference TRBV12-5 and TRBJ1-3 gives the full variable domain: DARVTQTPRHKVTEMGQEVTMRCQPILGHNTVFWYRQTMMQGLELLAYFRNRAPLDDSGMPKDRFSAEMPDATLATLKIQPSEPRDSAVYFCASGKDRVNTIYFGEGSWLTVV.

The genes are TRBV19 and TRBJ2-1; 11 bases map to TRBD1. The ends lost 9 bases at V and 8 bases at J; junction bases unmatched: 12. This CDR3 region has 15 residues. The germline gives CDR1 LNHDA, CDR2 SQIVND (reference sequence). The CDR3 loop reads CASLKRTGGSDEQFF. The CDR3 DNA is TGTGCCAGCTTGAAGAGGACAGGGGGCTCCGATGAGCAGTTCTTC. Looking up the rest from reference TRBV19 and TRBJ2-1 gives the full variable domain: DGGITQSPKYLFRKEGQNVTLSCEQNLNHDAMYWYRQDPGQGLRLIYYSQIVNDFQKGDIAEGYSVSREKKESFPLTVTSAQKNPTAFYLCASLKRTGGSDEQFFGPGTRLTVL.

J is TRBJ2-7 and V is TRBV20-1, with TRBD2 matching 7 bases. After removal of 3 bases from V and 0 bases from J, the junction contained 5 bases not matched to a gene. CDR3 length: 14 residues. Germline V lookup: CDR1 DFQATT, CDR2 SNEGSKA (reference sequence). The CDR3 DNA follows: TGCAGTGCTAGTCTACGGACTAGCTCCTACGAGCAGTACTTC. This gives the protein CSASLRTSSYEQYF.

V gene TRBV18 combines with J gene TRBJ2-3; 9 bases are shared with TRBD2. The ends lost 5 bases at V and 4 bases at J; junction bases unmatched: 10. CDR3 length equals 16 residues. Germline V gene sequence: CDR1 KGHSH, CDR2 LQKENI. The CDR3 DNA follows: TGTGCCAGCTCATTTTATAGCGGGAGAATGGCAGATACGCAGTATTTT. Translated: CASSFYSGRMADTQYF.

The CDR3 DNA sequence: TGTGCCAGCAGCTCGACAGGGGAGAACACTGAAGCTTTCTTT. Its translation: CASSSTGENTEAFF. V usage is TRBV7-9 and J usage is TRBJ1-1, with TRBD1 matching over 8 bases. The CDR3 extends over 14 amino acids. Germline CDR1 SEHNR, CDR2 FQNEAQ (reference sequence). With 4 bases clipped from V and 1 base from J, the junction kept 2 bases outside the gene matches.

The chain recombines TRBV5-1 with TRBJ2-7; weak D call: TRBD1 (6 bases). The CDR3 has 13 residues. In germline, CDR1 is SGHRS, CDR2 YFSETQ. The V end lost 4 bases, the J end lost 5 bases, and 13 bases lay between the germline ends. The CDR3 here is CASSPQGQNEQYF. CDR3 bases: TGCGCCAGCAGCCCACAGGGACAAAACGAGCAGTACTTC.

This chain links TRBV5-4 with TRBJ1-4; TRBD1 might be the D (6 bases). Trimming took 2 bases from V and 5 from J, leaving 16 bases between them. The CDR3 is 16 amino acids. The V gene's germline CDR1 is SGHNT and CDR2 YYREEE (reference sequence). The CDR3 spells CASSFSLPGVNEKLFF. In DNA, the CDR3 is TGTGCCAGCAGCTTCTCTCTCCCAGGGGTAAATGAAAAACTGTTTTTT. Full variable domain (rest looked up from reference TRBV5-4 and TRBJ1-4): ETGVTQSPTHLIKTRGQQVTLRCSSQSGHNTVSWYQQALGQGPQFIFQYYREEENGRGNFPPRFSGLQFPNYSSELNVNALELDDSALYLCASSFSLPGVNEKLFFGSGTQLSVL.

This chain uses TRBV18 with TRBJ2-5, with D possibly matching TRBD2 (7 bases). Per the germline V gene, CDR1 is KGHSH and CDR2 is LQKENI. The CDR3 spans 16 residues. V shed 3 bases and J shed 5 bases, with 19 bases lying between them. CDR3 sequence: CASSPTGGSGGETQYF. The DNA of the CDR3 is TGTGCCAGCTCACCTACCGGCGGGAGTGGGGGCGAGACCCAGTACTTC.

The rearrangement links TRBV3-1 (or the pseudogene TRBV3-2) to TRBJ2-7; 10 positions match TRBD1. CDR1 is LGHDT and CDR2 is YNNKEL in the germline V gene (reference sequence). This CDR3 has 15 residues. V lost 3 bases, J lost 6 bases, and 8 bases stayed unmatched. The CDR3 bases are TGTGCCAGCAGCCAGCGGGGGACAGGGGTCGCCGAGCAGTACTTC. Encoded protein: CASSQRGTGVAEQYF.

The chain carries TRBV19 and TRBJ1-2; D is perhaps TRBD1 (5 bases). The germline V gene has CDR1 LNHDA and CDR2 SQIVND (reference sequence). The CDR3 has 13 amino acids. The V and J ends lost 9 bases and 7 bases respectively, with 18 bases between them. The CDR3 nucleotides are TGTGCCAGCCTCCAAAGGGGCGGTGGTGGCTACACCTTC. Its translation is CASLQRGGGGYTF.